What follows are 12 T cell receptor beta chains derived from one specimen sequenced in a study of T cells after somatic rescue of genetic block. Using immunoSEQ multiplex PCR, the repertoire was profiled, and TCRdb retains in-frame clones only, with some absent. The sample contains 110,000 or so clones, under 95% of which appear only once. Sequenced input: peripheral blood mononuclear cells (PBMCs). These receptors all come from a young woman.

V gene TRBV11-2 combines with J gene TRBJ2-6; 7 bases map to TRBD1. The CDR3 covers 16 residues. The trim removed 5 bases at V and 2 bases at J, leaving 6 bases unmatched. Germline loops: CDR1 SGHAT, CDR2 FQNNGV. The DNA of the CDR3 is TGTGCCAGCAGCCCCACAACAGGGGCTGGGGCCAACGTCCTGACTTTC. Translation gives CASSPTTGAGANVLTF.

This chain uses TRBV5-4 with TRBJ1-2; 9 nucleotides line up with TRBD1. The CDR3 is 14 amino acids. V dropped 0 bases and J dropped 7; count of bases not matched to a gene: 4. Germline V gene data show CDR1 as SGHNT and CDR2 as YYREEE (reference sequence). This chain's CDR3 is CASSLAGTGLGYTF. The CDR3 DNA reads as TGTGCCAGCAGCTTGGCCGGGACAGGGCTTGGCTACACCTTC.

The chain employs TRBV30 and TRBJ1-2; D unclear. V was clipped by 2 bases and J by 4 bases, with 23 bases between them. CDR1 GTSNPN and CDR2 SVGIG come from the germline V gene (reference sequence). There are 17 residues in the CDR3. Here the CDR3 DNA reads TGTGCCTGGAGTAGTGCCACTTTAATATTTACTACCTATGGCTACACCTTC. It translates to CAWSSATLIFTTYGYTF.

CDR3 nucleotides: TGTGCCAGTAGTGCCGGGGGTTTTTATGAGCAGTTCTTC. Residues: CASSAGGFYEQFF. The chain joins TRBV19 to TRBJ2-1, with a tentative D call TRBD2 (6 bases). This CDR3 region has 13 residues. Germline V gene sequence: CDR1 LNHDA, CDR2 SQIVND (reference sequence). V gave up 5 bases and J gave up 8 bases, with 13 bases separating them. The full variable domain, with the rest looked up from reference TRBV19 and TRBJ2-1, is DGGITQSPKYLFRKEGQNVTLSCEQNLNHDAMYWYRQDPGQGLRLIYYSQIVNDFQKGDIAEGYSVSREKKESFPLTVTSAQKNPTAFYLCASSAGGFYEQFFGPGTRLTVL.

The V and J genes are TRBV28 and TRBJ1-2; TRBD1 is a possible D gene (5 bases). The CDR3 has 14 amino acids. V lost 5 bases and J lost 2, with 12 bases in between. Germline assignment: CDR1 MDHEN and CDR2 SYDVKM. The CDR3 reads CASSPTADNYGYTF. The CDR3 DNA reads as TGTGCCAGCAGTCCGACAGCGGACAACTATGGCTACACCTTC.

This chain connects TRBV29-1 to TRBJ2-1, with 14 bases that match TRBD2. In germline, CDR1 is SQVTM, CDR2 ANQGSEA. The length of the CDR3 is 15 residues. V gave up 7 bases and J gave up 7 bases; unmatched junction bases: 9. The CDR3 spells CSALTSGGARNEQFF. CDR3 DNA: TGCAGCGCTCTGACTAGCGGGGGGGCCCGGAATGAGCAGTTCTTC.

This chain joins TRBV19 and TRBJ1-1; D unclear. The V end lost 4 bases, the J end lost 0 bases, and 12 bases lay between the germline ends. Germline lookup yields CDR1 LNHDA and CDR2 SQIVND (reference sequence). The CDR3 length is 15 residues. The CDR3 is CASSNRQLMNTEAFF. As DNA, the CDR3 is TGTGCCAGTAGTAATCGTCAGTTAATGAACACTGAAGCTTTCTTT.

The chain uses TRBV5-8 and TRBJ2-3; no clear D. Germline CDR1 is SGHTS and CDR2 is YDEGEE. The CDR3 spans 14 residues. Trimming took 4 bases from V and 0 from J, leaving 9 bases between them. The CDR3 DNA reads TGTGCCAGCAGCCCGACAAGAAGCACAGATACGCAGTATTTT. The encoded protein is CASSPTRSTDTQYF.

The rearrangement joins TRBV10-3 to TRBJ1-5; a weak D match, TRBD1 (6 bases). The germline V and J ends were trimmed by 4 bases and 1 base, with 8 bases remaining between them. Germline V gene lookup returns CDR1 ENHRY and CDR2 SYGVKD. There are 14 residues in the CDR3. CDR3 nucleotides: TGTGCCATCAGTGTGCAGGGGAGCAATCAGCCCCAGCATTTT. Translation: CAISVQGSNQPQHF.

The genes are TRBV6-1 and TRBJ2-1; 7 bases fit TRBD1. Trimming removed 0 bases from V and 1 base from J; junction bases left unmatched: 3. The CDR3 runs to 16 residues. Germline CDR1 and CDR2: MNHNS and SASEGT. The CDR3 DNA sequence: TGTGCCAGCAGTGAAGCAGGGGGCGGGTCCTACAATGAGCAGTTCTTC. Amino acid sequence: CASSEAGGGSYNEQFF.

V and J are TRBV11-3 and TRBJ2-5, with D perhaps given as TRBD1 or TRBD2 (6 bases each). The V gene's germline CDR1 is SGHNT and CDR2 YENEEA. This CDR3 region has 15 residues. Between the trimmed V and J ends, which lost 3 bases and 5 bases, there was a span of 16 bases. CDR3: CASSLRGVGSETQYF. The CDR3 DNA follows: TGTGCCAGCAGCTTGAGGGGGGTCGGGTCGGAGACCCAGTACTTC.

This sequence joins TRBV12-5 and TRBJ1-1; a possible D gene is TRBD1 (6 bases). V was clipped by 4 bases and J by 1 base, with 10 bases between them. Looked up from germline, CDR1 is LGHNT and CDR2 is FRNRAP. The CDR3 covers 14 residues. The CDR3 coding sequence is TGTGCTAGTGGTTCGGGGACAACGAACACTGAAGCTTTCTTT. Protein product: CASGSGTTNTEAFF. Drawing the rest from reference TRBV12-5 and TRBJ1-1, the complete variable domain is DARVTQTPRHKVTEMGQEVTMRCQPILGHNTVFWYRQTMMQGLELLAYFRNRAPLDDSGMPKDRFSAEMPDATLATLKIQPSEPRDSAVYFCASGSGTTNTEAFFGQGTRLTVV.